This T cell receptor beta chain was recovered during a study of T cell changes during pregnancy in multiple sclerosis. Trimming cost V 1 base and J 4 bases; bases outside gene matches: 4. This CDR3 has 15 residues. Germline values: CDR1 SGHNT, CDR2 YYREEE (reference sequence). The assay was immunoSEQ multiplex PCR, and TCRdb's table has in-frame clones only and misses some. The table has 90,000 to 95,000 clones, almost 95% seen once. The chain employs TRBV5-4 and TRBJ2-5; 10 bases are a match to TRBD2. Material: peripheral blood, obtained in the third trimester of pregnancy. The TCR was taken from a female donor with multiple sclerosis, enrolled in a pregnancy study. The CDR3 loop reads CASSLRTSGIETQYF. CDR3 sequence (DNA): TGTGCCAGCAGCTTGCGGACTAGCGGAATAGAGACCCAGTACTTC.